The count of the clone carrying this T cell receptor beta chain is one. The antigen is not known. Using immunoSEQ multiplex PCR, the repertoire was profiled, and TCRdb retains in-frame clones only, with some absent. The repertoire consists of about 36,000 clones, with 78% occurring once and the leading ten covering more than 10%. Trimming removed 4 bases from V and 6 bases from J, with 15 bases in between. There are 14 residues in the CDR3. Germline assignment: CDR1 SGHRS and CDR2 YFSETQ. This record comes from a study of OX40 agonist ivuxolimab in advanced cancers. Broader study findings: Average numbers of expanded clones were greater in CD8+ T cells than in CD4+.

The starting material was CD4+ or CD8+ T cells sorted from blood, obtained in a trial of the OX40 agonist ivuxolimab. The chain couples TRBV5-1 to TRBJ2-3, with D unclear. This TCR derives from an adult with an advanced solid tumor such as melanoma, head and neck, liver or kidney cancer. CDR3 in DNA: TGCGCCAGCAGCCACATCGGCGTAGGGGATACGCAGTATTTT. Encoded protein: CASSHIGVGDTQYF.